A selection of T cell receptor beta chains follows, all from one sample in a study of shared clonotypes between healthy human individuals. TCRdb keeps only in-frame clones here, not all; method: immunoSEQ multiplex PCR. The sample consists of about 980,000 clones, 76% of them appearing once. Sequenced sample: memory CD4+ T cells sorted from blood. Source of these receptors: a man between 18 and 29 years old in good health. Both conserved end residues are part of each CDR3. The order of the fields is clone size, D gene, J gene, V gene, CDR3 DNA, CDR3 protein. The D gene is left open where the match is weak. Expanded clones are given a class, and other clones once, few, many or no size at all.

clone_size: NA; d_call: TRBD1; j_call: TRBJ1-1; v_call: TRBV10-3; cdr3_nt: TGTGCCACCGCTCAGGGGGCTTCGAACACTGAAGCTTTCTTT; cdr3_aa: CATAQGASNTEAFF
clone_size: NA; d_call: TRBD1; j_call: TRBJ1-4; v_call: TRBV29-1; cdr3_nt: TGCAGCGTTGAAACAGGGGGACTAGGGGCAACTAATGAAAAACTGTTTTTT; cdr3_aa: CSVETGGLGATNEKLFF
clone_size: NA; d_call: TRBD2; j_call: TRBJ2-7; v_call: TRBV11-1; cdr3_nt: TGTGCCAGCAGCCCAGGACTAGCGGGAGATGTCGAGCAGTACTTC; cdr3_aa: CASSPGLAGDVEQYF
clone_size: NA; d_call: NA; j_call: TRBJ2-5; v_call: TRBV20-1; cdr3_nt: TGCAGTGTTAAAAACAAAGAGACCCAGTACTTC; cdr3_aa: CSVKNKETQYF
clone_size: many; d_call: TRBD1; j_call: TRBJ2-1; v_call: TRBV10-1; cdr3_nt: TGCGCCAGCAGTGAGTCTATGACAGGGGCGCAGTTCTTC; cdr3_aa: CASSESMTGAQFF
clone_size: NA; d_call: NA; j_call: TRBJ1-4; v_call: TRBV10-2; cdr3_nt: TGCGCCAGCTTTTTCGGTGAAAAACTGTTTTTT; cdr3_aa: CASFFGEKLFF
clone_size: once; d_call: NA; j_call: TRBJ2-5; v_call: TRBV5-6; cdr3_nt: TGTGCCAGCAGCTTGATAGGAGCCCAAGAGACCCAGTACTTC; cdr3_aa: CASSLIGAQETQYF
clone_size: NA; d_call: TRBD1; j_call: TRBJ1-2; v_call: TRBV27; cdr3_nt: TGTGCCAGCAGTCCTAGGACAGGGACCTATGGCTACACCTTC; cdr3_aa: CASSPRTGTYGYTF
clone_size: NA; d_call: NA; j_call: TRBJ2-3; v_call: TRBV18; cdr3_nt: TGTGCCAGCTCACCGACAGAACTCACAGATACGCAGTATTTT; cdr3_aa: CASSPTELTDTQYF
clone_size: NA; d_call: NA; j_call: TRBJ1-1; v_call: TRBV11-2; cdr3_nt: TGTGCCAGCAGCAGGACGGGAGACACTGAAGCTTTCTTT; cdr3_aa: CASSRTGDTEAFF
clone_size: NA; d_call: NA; j_call: TRBJ2-6; v_call: TRBV6-6; cdr3_nt: TGTGCCAGCGGGGGTCCCGGGGCCAACGTCCTGACTTTC; cdr3_aa: CASGGPGANVLTF
clone_size: few; d_call: NA; j_call: TRBJ2-7; v_call: TRBV20-1; cdr3_nt: TGCAGTGCCGCGACACCCGAGCAGTACTTC; cdr3_aa: CSAATPEQYF
clone_size: NA; d_call: NA; j_call: TRBJ2-5; v_call: TRBV18; cdr3_nt: TGTGCCAGCTCACCATGGAGGGAAGAGACCCAGTACTTC; cdr3_aa: CASSPWREETQYF
clone_size: once; d_call: TRBD1; j_call: TRBJ1-6; v_call: TRBV7-9; cdr3_nt: TGTGCCAGCAGCTTAGGGACAGGGAATTCACCCCTCCACTTT; cdr3_aa: CASSLGTGNSPLHF
clone_size: NA; d_call: NA; j_call: TRBJ2-2; v_call: TRBV6-5; cdr3_nt: TGTGCCAGCAGCCCTAAGATCGGGGAGCTGTTTTTT; cdr3_aa: CASSPKIGELFF
clone_size: NA; d_call: TRBD2; j_call: TRBJ2-1; v_call: TRBV7-2; cdr3_nt: TGTGCCAGCAACCTAGCGGAGGGTAGTGGTGAGCAGTTCTTC; cdr3_aa: CASNLAEGSGEQFF
clone_size: NA; d_call: NA; j_call: TRBJ2-2; v_call: TRBV6-1; cdr3_nt: TGTGCCAGCAGTGAAAGCCGGGGACTGCCTTCGAACACCGGGGAGCTGTTTTTT; cdr3_aa: CASSESRGLPSNTGELFF
clone_size: once; d_call: NA; j_call: TRBJ2-7; v_call: TRBV2; cdr3_nt: TGTGCCAGCCAATGGGGGACCAGCTCCTACGAGCAGTACTTC; cdr3_aa: CASQWGTSSYEQYF
clone_size: NA; d_call: NA; j_call: TRBJ2-1; v_call: TRBV7-3; cdr3_nt: TGTGCCAGCAGCGACGGGACTCACTCCTACAATGAGCAGTTCTTC; cdr3_aa: CASSDGTHSYNEQFF
clone_size: NA; d_call: NA; j_call: TRBJ2-1; v_call: TRBV10-3; cdr3_nt: TGTGCCATCAGCCCCGACAGGGAGCAGTTCTTC; cdr3_aa: CAISPDREQFF
clone_size: NA; d_call: TRBD2; j_call: TRBJ2-1; v_call: TRBV25-1; cdr3_nt: TGTGCCAGCAGTGAGACCAGCGGGGCACTCTACAATGAGCAGTTCTTC; cdr3_aa: CASSETSGALYNEQFF
clone_size: NA; d_call: TRBD1; j_call: TRBJ2-3; v_call: TRBV7-9; cdr3_nt: TGTGCCAGCAGCCGGACAGGGGGCTTTGTCGCAGATACGCAGTATTTT; cdr3_aa: CASSRTGGFVADTQYF
clone_size: NA; d_call: NA; j_call: TRBJ1-2; v_call: TRBV29-1; cdr3_nt: TGCAGCGTTGTAACAGGGTCTCTTCTCAACTATGGCTACACCTTC; cdr3_aa: CSVVTGSLLNYGYTF
clone_size: NA; d_call: NA; j_call: TRBJ2-5; v_call: TRBV7-6; cdr3_nt: TGTGCCAGCAGCTTTAGCAAGACCCAGTACTTC; cdr3_aa: CASSFSKTQYF
clone_size: NA; d_call: TRBD2; j_call: TRBJ2-7; v_call: TRBV28; cdr3_nt: TGTGCCAGCAGGACGCCCGTGGGGAGCGGGGGGAATGAGCAGTACTTC; cdr3_aa: CASRTPVGSGGNEQYF
clone_size: NA; d_call: NA; j_call: TRBJ1-1; v_call: TRBV5-4; cdr3_nt: TGTGCCAGCAGCTTGAATGGGAGGTGGGATAACACTGAAGCTTTCTTT; cdr3_aa: CASSLNGRWDNTEAFF
clone_size: NA; d_call: TRBD2; j_call: TRBJ2-3; v_call: TRBV5-6; cdr3_nt: TGTGCCAGCAGCTTGGGGGACTATTACACAGATACGCAGTATTTT; cdr3_aa: CASSLGDYYTDTQYF
clone_size: NA; d_call: NA; j_call: TRBJ1-5; v_call: TRBV25-1; cdr3_nt: TGTGCCAGCAGTGAATCGGGGGGGGTTAGGAATCAGCCCCAGCATTTT; cdr3_aa: CASSESGGVRNQPQHF
clone_size: NA; d_call: NA; j_call: TRBJ1-4; v_call: TRBV7-3; cdr3_nt: TGTGCCAGCAGCTTAGCAGGTTCCCGTGAAAAACTGTTTTTT; cdr3_aa: CASSLAGSREKLFF
clone_size: few; d_call: NA; j_call: TRBJ1-1; v_call: TRBV30; cdr3_nt: TGTGCCTGGAGGGCGGGACGTATGAACACTGAAGCTTTCTTT; cdr3_aa: CAWRAGRMNTEAFF
clone_size: once; d_call: NA; j_call: TRBJ1-2; v_call: TRBV4-3; cdr3_nt: TGCGCCAGCAGCCAAGGGGAGAGGCTGAACTATGGCTACACCTTC; cdr3_aa: CASSQGERLNYGYTF
clone_size: few; d_call: TRBD1; j_call: TRBJ1-1; v_call: TRBV7-2; cdr3_nt: TGTGCCAGCAGCCCCGGGGACAGGGCAACTGAAGCTTTCTTT; cdr3_aa: CASSPGDRATEAFF
clone_size: NA; d_call: NA; j_call: TRBJ2-3; v_call: TRBV2; cdr3_nt: TGTGCCAGCAGTGGCGACAATACAGATACGCAGTATTTT; cdr3_aa: CASSGDNTDTQYF
clone_size: NA; d_call: TRBD2; j_call: TRBJ2-7; v_call: TRBV7-2; cdr3_nt: TGTGCCAGCAGCAGGGAGGGCACACTCTACGAGCAGTACTTC; cdr3_aa: CASSREGTLYEQYF
clone_size: NA; d_call: NA; j_call: TRBJ2-7; v_call: TRBV5-4; cdr3_nt: TGTGCCAGCAGCTTGATAACTAAGCCCCCTTGGGAGCAGTACTTC; cdr3_aa: CASSLITKPPWEQYF
clone_size: NA; d_call: NA; j_call: TRBJ2-5; v_call: TRBV18; cdr3_nt: TGTGCCAGCTCACCACCTCTTGGGAGCGCTCAGCGGTACTTC; cdr3_aa: CASSPPLGSAQRYF